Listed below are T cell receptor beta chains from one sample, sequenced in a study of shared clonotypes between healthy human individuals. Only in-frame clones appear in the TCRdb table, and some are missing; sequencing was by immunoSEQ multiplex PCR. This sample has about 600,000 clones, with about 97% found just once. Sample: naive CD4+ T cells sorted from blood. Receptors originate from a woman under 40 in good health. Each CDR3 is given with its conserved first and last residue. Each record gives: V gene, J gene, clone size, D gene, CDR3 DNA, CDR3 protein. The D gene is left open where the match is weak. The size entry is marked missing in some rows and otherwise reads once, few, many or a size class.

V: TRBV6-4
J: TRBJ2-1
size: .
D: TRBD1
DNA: TGTGCCAGCAGTGCTCCGGGACAGGGTCGGAATGAGCAGTTCTTC
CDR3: CASSAPGQGRNEQFF

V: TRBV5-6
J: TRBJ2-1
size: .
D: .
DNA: TGTGCCAGCAGTGGTCCCGGGCAGGGCTCCTACAATGAGCAGTTCTTC
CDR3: CASSGPGQGSYNEQFF

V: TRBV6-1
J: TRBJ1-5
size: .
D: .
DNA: TGTGCCAGCAGTGACGTGCCTCAGCCCCAGCATTTT
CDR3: CASSDVPQPQHF

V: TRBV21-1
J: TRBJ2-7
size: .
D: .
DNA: TGTGCCAGCAGCCCCCGGGACGGGACCGGGCCCTCGCGGGGAAAGCAGTACTTC
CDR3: CASSPRDGTGPSRGKQYF

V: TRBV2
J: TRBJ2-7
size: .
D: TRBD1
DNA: TGTGCCAGCAGTAAACAGGGGTCAGGCTACGAGCAGTACTTC
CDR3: CASSKQGSGYEQYF

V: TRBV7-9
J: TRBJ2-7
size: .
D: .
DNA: TGTGCCAGCAGCTTATCCTCAGGGGTTGAGCAGTACTTC
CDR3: CASSLSSGVEQYF

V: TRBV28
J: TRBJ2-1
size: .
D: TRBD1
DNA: TGTGCCAGCAGCCGACAGGGGGCGGGGAGCGGAAGATCCAATGAGCAGTTCTTC
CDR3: CASSRQGAGSGRSNEQFF

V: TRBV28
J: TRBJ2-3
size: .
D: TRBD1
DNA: TGTGCCAGCAGGAACAGGGGGCCGCACGGCACAGATACGCAGTATTTT
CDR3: CASRNRGPHGTDTQYF

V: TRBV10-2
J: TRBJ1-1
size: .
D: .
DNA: TGCGCCAGCAGTGAGGCGAGGTGGACTGAAGCTTTCTTT
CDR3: CASSEARWTEAFF

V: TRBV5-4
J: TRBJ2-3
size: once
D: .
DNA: TGTGCCAGCAGCTTTTTCGCCGGGAGTATCGCAGATACGCAGTATTTT
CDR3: CASSFFAGSIADTQYF

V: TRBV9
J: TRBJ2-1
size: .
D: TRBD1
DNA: TGTGCCAGCAGCGTAGTAGGACAGGGTAGTAATGAGCAGTTCTTC
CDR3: CASSVVGQGSNEQFF

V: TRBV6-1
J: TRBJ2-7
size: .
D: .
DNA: TGTGCCAGCATGTCCCGGGGTAGTGGGTACGAGCAGTACTTC
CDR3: CASMSRGSGYEQYF

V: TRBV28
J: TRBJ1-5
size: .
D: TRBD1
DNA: TGTGCCAGCAGTTCCGGACAGGGGTTAGGCAATCAGCCCCAGCATTTT
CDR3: CASSSGQGLGNQPQHF

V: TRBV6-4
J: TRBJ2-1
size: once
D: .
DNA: TGTGCCAGCAGTGACTCATTAGGGACCCATGAGCAGTTCTTC
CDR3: CASSDSLGTHEQFF

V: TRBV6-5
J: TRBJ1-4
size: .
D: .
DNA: TGTGCCAGCAGTTACTCGAGCGGGGCCGGTGAAAAACTGTTTTTT
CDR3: CASSYSSGAGEKLFF

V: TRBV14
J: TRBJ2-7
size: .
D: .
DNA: TGTGCCAGCAGCCAAGCGGACGGCAGAAGTAGGGCCTACGAGCAGTACTTC
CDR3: CASSQADGRSRAYEQYF

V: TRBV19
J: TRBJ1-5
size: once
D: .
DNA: TGTGCCAGTAGTACCTTTCGAGGAGGGTCGGGCAATCAGCCCCAGCATTTT
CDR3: CASSTFRGGSGNQPQHF

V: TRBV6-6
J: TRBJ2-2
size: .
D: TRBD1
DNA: TGTGCCAGCACCTATACAGGGGAAAGCACCGGGGAGCTGTTTTTT
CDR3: CASTYTGESTGELFF

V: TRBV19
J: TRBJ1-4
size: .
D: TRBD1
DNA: TGTGCCACCAGGACAGGGAGGACATTAGATGAAAAACTGTTTTTT
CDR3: CATRTGRTLDEKLFF

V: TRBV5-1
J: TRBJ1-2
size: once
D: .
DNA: TGCGCCAGCAGCTCGTCGGGACAAATCTATGGCTACACCTTC
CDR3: CASSSSGQIYGYTF